The rows below give T cell receptor beta chains drawn from one sample of a study of control samples from healthy donors and cancer patients. The protocol was immunoSEQ multiplex PCR, while the TCRdb copy is restricted to in-frame clones and leaves out a portion. The sample yields over 150,000 clones, 75% to 95% seen once. Source material: blood. Receptor source: a woman aged 40 to 50 in good health. Each CDR3 is given with its conserved first and last residue. The D gene is left open where the match is weak. Part of the rows lack a size; the others show once, few, many or a class for expanded clones.

clone size	V gene	D gene	J gene	CDR3 DNA	CDR3 protein
.	TRBV3-1/TRBV3-2	TRBD2	TRBJ2-1	TGTGCCAGCAGCCGACTAGCGGGGGCAGACAATGAGCAGTTCTTC	CASSRLAGADNEQFF
once	TRBV7-2	TRBD1	TRBJ1-4	TGTGCCAGCAGCTTAGCCAGGGGGTCTGAAAAACTGTTTTTT	CASSLARGSEKLFF
.	TRBV2	.	TRBJ1-5	TGTGCCAGCAGTGAACAGGATAGCAATCAGCCCCAGCATTTT	CASSEQDSNQPQHF
.	TRBV7-3	.	TRBJ2-2	TGTGCCAGCAGCCCACCCCCTCTCCGGGACGGCGCGAACACCGGGGAGCTGTTTTTT	CASSPPPLRDGANTGELFF
.	TRBV19	TRBD1	TRBJ1-6	TGTGCCAGTAGTCCCCATTCAGGGGGCAATCCACCCCTCCACTTT	CASSPHSGGNPPLHF
.	TRBV6-5	.	TRBJ1-1	TGTGCCAGCAGTCGTACTCAGAACACTGAAGCTTTCTTT	CASSRTQNTEAFF
.	TRBV6-5	.	TRBJ1-2	TGTGCCAGCAGTTCAGGATTAGGGGGGTTCTATGGCTACACCTTC	CASSSGLGGFYGYTF
once	TRBV27	.	TRBJ1-5	TGTGCCAGCAGTTTAATCGGCAGGCCCCAGCATTTT	CASSLIGRPQHF
.	TRBV2	TRBD1	TRBJ2-1	TGTGCCAGCAGTGGGAAAGGGACAGGCAAATCCTACAATGAGCAGTTCTTC	CASSGKGTGKSYNEQFF
.	TRBV5-4	TRBD2	TRBJ2-7	TGTGCCAGCAGCTTCGGGGACTACTACGAGCAGTACTTC	CASSFGDYYEQYF
few	TRBV2	.	TRBJ1-2	TGTGCCAGCAGCGAGGTCTTATTTGATGGCTACACCTTC	CASSEVLFDGYTF
.	TRBV9	.	TRBJ1-2	TGTGCCAGCAGCGTGACACTCGGGGCTCAGGGCTACACCTTC	CASSVTLGAQGYTF
once	TRBV28	TRBD1	TRBJ1-2	TGTGCCAGCAGTTTAACGGGACAGCTGAACTATGGCTACACCTTC	CASSLTGQLNYGYTF
.	TRBV27	TRBD1	TRBJ2-1	TGTGCCAGCAGTCCCGGACAGGTCTCCTACAATGAGCAGTTCTTC	CASSPGQVSYNEQFF
.	TRBV19	.	TRBJ2-3	TGTGCCAGTAGTCTGGACAGACTAAGCACAGATACGCAGTATTTT	CASSLDRLSTDTQYF
.	TRBV3-1/TRBV3-2	.	TRBJ2-5	TGTGCCAGCAGCCAAAGGTGGGAAGAGACCCAGTACTTC	CASSQRWEETQYF
.	TRBV18	.	TRBJ1-1	TGTGCCAGCTCACCCGGTGGCTGGAACACTGAAGCTTTCTTT	CASSPGGWNTEAFF
once	TRBV29-1	.	TRBJ1-2	TGCAGCGTTGATTCGGCAGGATATGGCTACACCTTC	CSVDSAGYGYTF
.	TRBV6-6	TRBD1	TRBJ1-2	TGTGCCAGCAGTTTCGACAGGGGCTTCTATGGCTACACCTTC	CASSFDRGFYGYTF
once	TRBV5-6	TRBD1	TRBJ1-2	TGTGCCAGCAGCTCAACAGGGGGAGGTAACTATGGCTACACCTTC	CASSSTGGGNYGYTF
.	TRBV6-5	.	TRBJ2-3	TGTGCCAGCCCCCCAACGTCAGGGGTCACAGATACGCAGTATTTT	CASPPTSGVTDTQYF
.	TRBV14	TRBD1	TRBJ2-7	TGTGCCAGCAGCCAAGGGATTCCCGGGACAGTTCTTTCCTACGAGCAGTACTTC	CASSQGIPGTVLSYEQYF
.	TRBV5-1	.	TRBJ1-4	TGCGCCAGCAGCTTGAATTCGATTAATGAAAAACTGTTTTTT	CASSLNSINEKLFF
.	TRBV5-8	.	TRBJ2-4	TGTGCCAGCAGCTCACAATCGGGGTTTTTGAGCATTCAGTACTTC	CASSSQSGFLSIQYF
.	TRBV18	.	TRBJ1-4	TGTGCCAGCTCTCCGACAGATAACGAAAAACTGTTTTTT	CASSPTDNEKLFF
.	TRBV3-1/TRBV3-2	.	TRBJ1-3	TGTGCCAGCAGAAAGATCTCTGGAAACACCATATATTTT	CASRKISGNTIYF
.	TRBV20-1	TRBD1	TRBJ1-3	TGCAGTGCTAGTGACAGGGGGCCTGGAAACACCATATATTTT	CSASDRGPGNTIYF
.	TRBV7-2	TRBD1	TRBJ2-7	TGTGCCAGCAGCCAAGACAGGGCGGTGGGTCGCGAGCAGTACTTC	CASSQDRAVGREQYF
.	TRBV3-1/TRBV3-2	.	TRBJ1-1	TGTGCCAGCAGCCACCAACAGGTCCCCGGGGACACTGAAGCTTTCTTT	CASSHQQVPGDTEAFF
.	TRBV9	TRBD2	TRBJ2-2	TGTGCCCGCAGCGTTGGACACTGGGGGGGGGACGACGCGAACACCGGGGAGCTGTTTTTT	CARSVGHWGGDDANTGELFF
.	TRBV4-1	TRBD1	TRBJ2-7	TGCGCCAGCAGCCAAGATCCCCTATCGACAGGGCCCTCCTACGAGCAGTACTTC	CASSQDPLSTGPSYEQYF
.	TRBV5-1	.	TRBJ1-6	TGCGCCAGCAGCTTCCGGCAGGGGAATTCACCCCTCCACTTT	CASSFRQGNSPLHF
.	TRBV6-6	.	TRBJ1-1	TGTGCCAGCAGCTCATCTGGGACTGAAGCTTTCTTT	CASSSSGTEAFF
.	TRBV6-4	TRBD1	TRBJ2-4	TGTGCCAGCAGCACCGGGACAGTCTCGATTTTAGCCAAAAACATTCAGTACTTC	CASSTGTVSILAKNIQYF
.	TRBV27	TRBD1	TRBJ2-4	TGTGCCAGCAGTTCTGGACAGGAAAACATTCAGTACTTC	CASSSGQENIQYF
.	TRBV7-9	.	TRBJ2-5	TGTGCCAGCAGCTTCAGGGCCGGGATAGAGGAGACCCAGTACTTC	CASSFRAGIEETQYF
.	TRBV19	.	TRBJ2-1	TGTGCCAGTAGTATCCATTTAGGCAATGAGCAGTTCTTC	CASSIHLGNEQFF
.	TRBV7-9	TRBD2	TRBJ2-3	TGTGCCAGCAGCTTAGCCGGGGGGGACCACACAGATACGCAGTATTTT	CASSLAGGDHTDTQYF
.	TRBV6-5	.	TRBJ2-2	TGTGCCACCCGGTACCGGGAATACACCGGGGAGCTGTTTTTT	CATRYREYTGELFF
.	TRBV5-1	.	TRBJ2-3	TGCGCCAGCAGCCGAAGTCAATCTGTAGGAGATACGCAGTATTTT	CASSRSQSVGDTQYF
.	TRBV18	.	TRBJ1-4	TGTGCCAGCTCACCGACCAGCACTAATGAAAAACTGTTTTTT	CASSPTSTNEKLFF
.	TRBV29-1	TRBD2	TRBJ2-4	TGCAGCGTTAGTCTGTGGGGGGGCAAAAACATTCAGTACTTC	CSVSLWGGKNIQYF
.	TRBV6-5	.	TRBJ1-1	TGTGCCAGCAGTTACTCCCAGGAGAACACTGAAGCTTTCTTT	CASSYSQENTEAFF
.	TRBV4-1	.	TRBJ2-1	TGCGCCAGCAGCCAACCTGAAACAGTAACTGACAACGACTACAATGAGCAGTTCTTC	CASSQPETVTDNDYNEQFF
.	TRBV5-1	TRBD1	TRBJ2-3	TGCGCCAGCAGCCCCTGGGACAGTCCCGACACAGATACGCAGTATTTT	CASSPWDSPDTDTQYF